This T cell receptor (beta chain) was captured in a study of Graves' ophthalmopathy and Graves' hyperthyroidism. Background on the study: The authors collected peripheral blood at initial diagnosis, before any treatment. General study results and limits: From stable hyperthyroidism, ophthalmopathy was separated by a 13-signature model with 85% to 90% sensitivity and around 80% specificity. Most expanded thyroid clonotypes above 0.001 frequency also appeared in blood.

This clonotype appeared many times. Its antigen remains unidentified. PBMCs came from 7.5 to 10 ml of fresh peripheral blood. Beta-chain TCR CDR3 regions were amplified from RNA transcripts. The workflow started with a first-round RT-PCR run with HTBI primers and then moved on to a second-round multiplex PCR. TCRdb reprocessed the multiplex PCR reads via MiXCR and lists one record per CDR3 protein. Of some 350,000 distinct CDR3 sequences detected, roughly 17% appear once; the ten largest clones hold 2.4%. CDR3 length: 13 residues. The V end lost 2 bases, the J end lost 6 bases, and 10 bases lay between the germline ends.

The genes are TRBV12-3 or TRBV12-4 and TRBJ1-2; no firm D call. The clonotype originates from an adult woman with stable Graves' hyperthyroidism. The sample comprised peripheral blood. CDR3 in amino acids: CASSLSLEDGYTF. CDR3 bases: TGTGCCAGCAGTTTATCGTTGGAGGATGGCTACACCTTC.